This record looks at one T cell receptor beta chain sequence and its context. It has no known antigen specificity. The junction shows a germline mismatch at one end, possibly a read error. CDR1 and CDR2 are read off the germline V gene (reference sequence) as DFQATT and SNEGSKA. The CDR3, from cysteine to phenylalanine, totals 13 residues. Just the 39-base CDR3 DNA is kept, in frame starting at base 1. The data were taken from a study of T-cell reconstitution after alpha-beta-depleted transplantation in children (dated by TCRdb to the mid-2010s). Turning to the overall study: T-cell immune reconstitution after TCRalphabeta/CD19-depleted allogeneic hematopoietic cell transplantation in children was quantitatively tracked in the study by means of TCR repertoire profiling.

The method behind the library was PCR. The instrument given in TCRdb is Illumina HiSeq 2500. To normalize quantification of the TCRbeta repertoire, the TCR libraries were built with molecular barcoding that relied on unique molecular identifiers. The public reads were reprocessed in TCRdb via fastp at Q25 and MiXCR, keeping in-frame beta chains. Every entry covers one CDR3 protein and lists the most common genes and DNA from its rows. This sample has 600,000 to 700,000 distinct CDR3 sequences in its table, and about 15% of those were observed once. In total, the top ten clones hold about 1.1% of the sample.

The receptor comes from a human donor who donated a stem cell graft to a child with acute myeloid leukemia. Sequencing used PBMCs from the stem cell graft donor, obtained from the stem cell graft. The rearranged chain carries TRBV20-1 and TRBJ2-7; the D gene remains uncertain. The nucleotides read TGCAGTGCAATTCAGACCGCGACCTACGAGCCGTACTTC. Its amino acids are CSAIQTATYEPYF.